The entry below describes one T cell receptor beta chain. Its antigen is currently unknown. CDR3 length equals 13 residues. Trimming pared 4 bases from V and 6 bases from J, leaving 11 bases between. Germline lookup yields CDR1 LGHDT and CDR2 YNNKEL (reference sequence). Using immunoSEQ multiplex PCR, the repertoire was profiled, and TCRdb retains in-frame clones only, with some absent. This table has about 130,000 clones, around 92% appearing once. This sample was taken from a study of T cell responses to AZD1222 COVID-19 vaccine. Study overall: Samples with a second dose at about 4 or about 12 weeks were pooled together. Study results and caveats: Breadth and depth of Spike-specific TCRs rose after two AZD1222 doses. Nearly half of the spike-specific TCRs reportedly recognize variant regions that carry no mutations.

This chain joins TRBV3-1 (or the pseudogene TRBV3-2) and TRBJ2-3; no clear D gene. Sample: peripheral blood, taken on day 0 of AZD1222 vaccination. The receptor was derived from an adult in good health. This CDR3 reads CASSPTRSDTQYF. The CDR3 DNA reads TGTGCCAGCAGCCCCACCCGCTCGGATACGCAGTATTTT.